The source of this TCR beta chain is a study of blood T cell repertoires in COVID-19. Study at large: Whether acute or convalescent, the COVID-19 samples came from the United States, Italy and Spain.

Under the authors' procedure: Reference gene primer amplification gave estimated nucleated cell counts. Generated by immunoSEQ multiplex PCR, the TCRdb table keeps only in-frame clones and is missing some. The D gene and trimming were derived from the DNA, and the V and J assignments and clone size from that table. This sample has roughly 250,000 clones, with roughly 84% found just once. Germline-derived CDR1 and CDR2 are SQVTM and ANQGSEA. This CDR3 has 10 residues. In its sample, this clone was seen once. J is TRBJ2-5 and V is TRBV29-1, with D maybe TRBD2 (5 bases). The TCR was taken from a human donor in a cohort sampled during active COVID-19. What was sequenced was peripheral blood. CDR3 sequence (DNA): TGCACCCCCACGGGGGAGACCCAGTACTTC. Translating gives CTPTGETQYF.